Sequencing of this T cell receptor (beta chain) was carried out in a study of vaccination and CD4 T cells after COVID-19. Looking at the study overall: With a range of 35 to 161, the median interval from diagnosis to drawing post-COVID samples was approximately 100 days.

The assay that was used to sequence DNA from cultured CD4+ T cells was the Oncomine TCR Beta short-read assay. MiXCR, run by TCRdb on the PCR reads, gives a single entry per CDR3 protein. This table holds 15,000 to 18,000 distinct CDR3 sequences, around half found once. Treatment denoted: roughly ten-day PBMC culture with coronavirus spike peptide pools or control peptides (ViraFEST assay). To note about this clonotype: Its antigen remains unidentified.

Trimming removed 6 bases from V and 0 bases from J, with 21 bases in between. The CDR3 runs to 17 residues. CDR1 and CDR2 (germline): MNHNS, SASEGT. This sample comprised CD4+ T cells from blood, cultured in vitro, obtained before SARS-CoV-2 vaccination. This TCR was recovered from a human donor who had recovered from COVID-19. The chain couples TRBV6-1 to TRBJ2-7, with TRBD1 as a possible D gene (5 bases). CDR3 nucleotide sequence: TGTGCCAGCAGCCGATATACAGGTCCTCAAAGCTCCTACGAGCAGTACTTC. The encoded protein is CASSRYTGPQSSYEQYF.